The TCR beta chain described here comes from a study of blood T cell repertoires in COVID-19. Study information: Spain, Italy and the United States supplied samples that represented acute and convalescent COVID-19. PBMCs, B-cell-depleted T cells, or T cells were the source of the cDNA or gDNA that made up the material.

This CDR3 region has 13 residues. Trimming removed 4 bases from V and 4 bases from J; junction bases left unmatched: 1. Germline V gives CDR1 MDHEN, CDR2 SYDVKM. Authors' analysis steps: Amplified reference gene primers provided the basis for estimating nucleated cell counts. Generated by immunoSEQ multiplex PCR, the TCRdb table keeps only in-frame clones and is missing some. Clonal size and the V and J genes are those of that table, whereas D and trimming came from the DNA. The table includes around 180,000 clones, 70% to 90% detected once. The V and J genes are TRBV28 and TRBJ2-7; 10 nucleotides agree with TRBD1. The sample comprised peripheral blood. The TCR originated in a woman in her 30s with acute or convalescent COVID-19. The CDR3 region is CASSWGQGYEQYF. CDR3 nucleotides: TGTGCCAGCAGTTGGGGACAGGGGTACGAGCAGTACTTC.